Shown below are 3 T cell receptor beta chains from a single sample sequenced in a study of T cells in localized non-small cell lung cancer. This table comes from immunoSEQ multiplex PCR, and its TCRdb copy is limited to in-frame clones, with some not included. In the table there are about 21,000 clones, 70% to 90% of which are singletons. This sample comprised peripheral blood, obtained before any cancer treatment. The receptors derive from a male donor older than 55 with stage I squamous cell lung carcinoma.

This clone was found once. The V and J genes are TRBV5-4 and TRBJ1-4; no definite D call. This CDR3 has 14 amino acids. Between the trimmed V and J ends, which lost 0 bases and 8 bases, there was a span of 11 bases. The germline V gene encodes CDR1 SGHNT and CDR2 YYREEE (reference sequence). CDR3 loop: CASSLELSREKLFF. The CDR3, as DNA: TGTGCCAGCAGCTTGGAATTGAGTAGGGAAAAACTGTTTTTT.

The chain carries TRBV6-5 and TRBJ2-5, with 9 bases aligning to TRBD1. J lost 7 bases, V lost 6 bases, and 12 bases had no gene match. There are 15 residues in the CDR3. The V gene's germline CDR1 is MNHEY and CDR2 SVGAGI. CDR3 in amino acids: CASRLPGQGTRTQYF. CDR3 sequence (DNA): TGTGCCAGCAGATTACCGGGACAGGGAACGAGGACCCAGTACTTC.

The chain uses TRBV14 and TRBJ1-1, with 7 positions matching TRBD1. The CDR3 has 13 amino acids. Germline loops: CDR1 SGHDN, CDR2 FVKESK. V dropped 1 base and J dropped 10; count of bases not matched to a gene: 6. This CDR3 reads CASSQVEGGLAFF. The CDR3 DNA reads TGTGCCAGCAGCCAAGTCGAAGGGGGCCTAGCTTTCTTT.